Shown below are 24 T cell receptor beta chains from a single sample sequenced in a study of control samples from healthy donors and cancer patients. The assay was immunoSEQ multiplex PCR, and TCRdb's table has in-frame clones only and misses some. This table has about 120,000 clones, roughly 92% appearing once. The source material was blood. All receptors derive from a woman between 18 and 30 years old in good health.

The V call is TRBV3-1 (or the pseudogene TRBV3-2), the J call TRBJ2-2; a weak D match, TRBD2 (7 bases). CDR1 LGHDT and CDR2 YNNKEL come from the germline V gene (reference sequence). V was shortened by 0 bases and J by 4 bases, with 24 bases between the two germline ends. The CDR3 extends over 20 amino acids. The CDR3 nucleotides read TGTGCCAGCAGCCAAGATCTCTGGGGGGGGCACCCCCTGGGCACCGGGGAGCTGTTTTTT. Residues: CASSQDLWGGHPLGTGELFF.

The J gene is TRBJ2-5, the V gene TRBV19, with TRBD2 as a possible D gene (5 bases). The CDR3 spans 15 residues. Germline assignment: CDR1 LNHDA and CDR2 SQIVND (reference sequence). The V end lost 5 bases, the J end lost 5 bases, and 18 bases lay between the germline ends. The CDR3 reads CASSSPRGSRETQYF. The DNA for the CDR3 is TGTGCCAGTAGTTCTCCCCGCGGGTCCAGGGAGACCCAGTACTTC.

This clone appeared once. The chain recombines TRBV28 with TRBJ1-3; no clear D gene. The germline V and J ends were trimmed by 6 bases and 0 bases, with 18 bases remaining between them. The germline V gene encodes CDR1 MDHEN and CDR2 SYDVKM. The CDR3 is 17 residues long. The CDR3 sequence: CASSPAGGRVSGNTIYF. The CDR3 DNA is TGTGCCAGCAGCCCCGCCGGTGGGAGGGTCTCTGGAAACACCATATATTTT.

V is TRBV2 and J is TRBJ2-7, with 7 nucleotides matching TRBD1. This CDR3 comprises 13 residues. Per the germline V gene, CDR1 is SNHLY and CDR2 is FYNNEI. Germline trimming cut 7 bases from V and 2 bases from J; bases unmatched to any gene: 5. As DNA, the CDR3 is TGTGCCAGCACCCGGGACAGCCCCTACGAGCAGTACTTC. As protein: CASTRDSPYEQYF.

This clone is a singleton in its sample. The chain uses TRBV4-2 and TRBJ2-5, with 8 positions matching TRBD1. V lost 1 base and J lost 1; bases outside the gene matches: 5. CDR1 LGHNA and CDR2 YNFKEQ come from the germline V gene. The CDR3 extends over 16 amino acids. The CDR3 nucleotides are TGTGCCAGCAGCCAAGGGACAGGGTCGTTCCAAGAGACCCAGTACTTC. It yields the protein CASSQGTGSFQETQYF.

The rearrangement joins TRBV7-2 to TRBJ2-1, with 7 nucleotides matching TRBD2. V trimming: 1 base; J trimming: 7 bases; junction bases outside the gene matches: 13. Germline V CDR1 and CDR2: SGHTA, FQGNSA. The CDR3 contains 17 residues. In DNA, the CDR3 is TGTGCCAGCAGCTTAGTTTTGAGGGCGGGAGCCCATAATGAGCAGTTCTTC. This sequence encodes CASSLVLRAGAHNEQFF.

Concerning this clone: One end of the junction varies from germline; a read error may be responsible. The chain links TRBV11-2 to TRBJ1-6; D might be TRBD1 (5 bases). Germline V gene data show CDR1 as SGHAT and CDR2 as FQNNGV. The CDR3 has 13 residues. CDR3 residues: CASSLGTPGLAYF. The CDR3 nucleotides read TGTGCCAGCAGCTTAGGAACTCCGGGACTAGCTTACTTT.

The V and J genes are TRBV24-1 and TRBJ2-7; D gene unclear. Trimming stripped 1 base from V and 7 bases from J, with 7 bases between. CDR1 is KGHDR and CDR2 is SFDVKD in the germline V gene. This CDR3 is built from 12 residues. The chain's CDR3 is CATSDLGWEQYF. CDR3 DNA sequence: TGTGCCACCAGTGATTTAGGGTGGGAGCAGTACTTC.

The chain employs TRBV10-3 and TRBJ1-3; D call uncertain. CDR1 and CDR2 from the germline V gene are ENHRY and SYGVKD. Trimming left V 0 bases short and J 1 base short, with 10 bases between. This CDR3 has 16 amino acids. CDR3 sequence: CAISESGMSSGNTIYF. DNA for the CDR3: TGTGCCATCAGTGAGTCGGGGATGAGTTCTGGAAACACCATATATTTT.

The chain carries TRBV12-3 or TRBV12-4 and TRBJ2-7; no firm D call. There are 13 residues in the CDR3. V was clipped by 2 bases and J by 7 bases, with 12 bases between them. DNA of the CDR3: TGTGCCAGCAGTTTACAGGTTCCGGCGGAGCAGTACTTC. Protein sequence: CASSLQVPAEQYF.

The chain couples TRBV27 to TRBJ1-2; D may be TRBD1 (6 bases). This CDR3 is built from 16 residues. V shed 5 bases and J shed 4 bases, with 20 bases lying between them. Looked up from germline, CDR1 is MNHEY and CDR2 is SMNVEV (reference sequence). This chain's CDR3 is CASSRTPGQGTYGYTF. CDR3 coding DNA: TGTGCCAGCAGTCGAACTCCGGGGCAGGGGACCTATGGCTACACCTTC.

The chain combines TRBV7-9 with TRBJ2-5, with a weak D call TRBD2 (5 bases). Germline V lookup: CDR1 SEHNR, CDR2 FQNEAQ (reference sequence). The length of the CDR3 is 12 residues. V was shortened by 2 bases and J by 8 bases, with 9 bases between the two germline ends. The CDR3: CASSLLRDTQYF. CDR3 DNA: TGTGCCAGCAGCTTACTTCGGGATACCCAGTACTTC.

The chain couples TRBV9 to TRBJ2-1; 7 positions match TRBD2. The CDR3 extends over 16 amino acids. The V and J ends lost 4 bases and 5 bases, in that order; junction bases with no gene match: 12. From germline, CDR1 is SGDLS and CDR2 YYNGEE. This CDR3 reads CASSPQRTSLNNEQFF. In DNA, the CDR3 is TGTGCCAGCAGCCCCCAACGGACTAGTCTAAACAATGAGCAGTTCTTC.

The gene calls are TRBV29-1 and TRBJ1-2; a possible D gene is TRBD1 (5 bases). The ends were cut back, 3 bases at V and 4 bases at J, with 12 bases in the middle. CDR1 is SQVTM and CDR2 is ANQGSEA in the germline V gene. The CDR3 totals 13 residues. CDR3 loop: CSVDQGGGYGYTF. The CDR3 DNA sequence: TGCAGCGTTGACCAGGGTGGAGGCTATGGCTACACCTTC.

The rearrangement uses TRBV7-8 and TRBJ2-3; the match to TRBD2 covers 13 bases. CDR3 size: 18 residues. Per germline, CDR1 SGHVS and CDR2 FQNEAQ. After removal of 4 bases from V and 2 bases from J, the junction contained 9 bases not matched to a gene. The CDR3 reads CASSSRLAGGFPTDTQYF. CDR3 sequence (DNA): TGTGCCAGCAGCTCCCGACTAGCGGGAGGCTTTCCCACAGATACGCAGTATTTT.

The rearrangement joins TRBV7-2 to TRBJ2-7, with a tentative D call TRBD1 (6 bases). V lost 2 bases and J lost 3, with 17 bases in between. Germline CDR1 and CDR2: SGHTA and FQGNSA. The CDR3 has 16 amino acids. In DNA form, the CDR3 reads TGTGCCAGCAGCTTAAGGGTCGGGACAACCTACTACGAGCAGTACTTC. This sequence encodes CASSLRVGTTYYEQYF.

This CDR3 is CATSEKISGANVLTF. The CDR3 DNA is TGTGCCACCAGTGAGAAAATCTCCGGGGCCAACGTCCTGACTTTC. The chain recombines TRBV24-1 with TRBJ2-6; D gene ambiguous. Germline-derived CDR1 and CDR2 are KGHDR and SFDVKD. V was shortened by 4 bases and J by 4 bases, with 10 bases between the two germline ends. CDR3 length: 15 residues.

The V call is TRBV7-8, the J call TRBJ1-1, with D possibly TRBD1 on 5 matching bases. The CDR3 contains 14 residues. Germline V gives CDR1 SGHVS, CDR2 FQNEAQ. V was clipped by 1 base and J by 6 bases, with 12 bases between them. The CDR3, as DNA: TGTGCCAGCAGCTTAGGGGGGGTATTCGCTGAAGCTTTCTTT. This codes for CASSLGGVFAEAFF.

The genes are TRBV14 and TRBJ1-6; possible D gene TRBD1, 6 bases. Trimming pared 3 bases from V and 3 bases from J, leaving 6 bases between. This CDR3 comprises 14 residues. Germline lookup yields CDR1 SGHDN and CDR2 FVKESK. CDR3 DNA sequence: TGTGCCAGCAGCCACAGGGGCTATAATTCACCCCTCCACTTT. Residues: CASSHRGYNSPLHF.

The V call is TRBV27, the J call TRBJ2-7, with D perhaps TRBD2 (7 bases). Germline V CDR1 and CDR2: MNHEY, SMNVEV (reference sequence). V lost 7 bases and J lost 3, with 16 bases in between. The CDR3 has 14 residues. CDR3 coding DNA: TGTGCCAGCAAGGAGGCGGGGGCCCGCTACGAGCAGTACTTC. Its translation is CASKEAGARYEQYF.

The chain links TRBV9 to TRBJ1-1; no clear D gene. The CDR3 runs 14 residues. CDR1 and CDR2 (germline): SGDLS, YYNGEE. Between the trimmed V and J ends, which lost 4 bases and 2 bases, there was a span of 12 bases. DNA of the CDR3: TGTGCCAGCAGCCGACACACGGAAAACACTGAAGCTTTCTTT. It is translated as CASSRHTENTEAFF.

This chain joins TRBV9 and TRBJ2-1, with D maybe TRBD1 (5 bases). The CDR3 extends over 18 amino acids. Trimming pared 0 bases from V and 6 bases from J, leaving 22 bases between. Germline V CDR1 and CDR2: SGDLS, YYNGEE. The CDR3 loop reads CASSVGGCRLRPCNEQFF. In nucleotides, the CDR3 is TGTGCCAGCAGCGTAGGGGGCTGCCGGCTACGGCCTTGCAATGAGCAGTTCTTC.

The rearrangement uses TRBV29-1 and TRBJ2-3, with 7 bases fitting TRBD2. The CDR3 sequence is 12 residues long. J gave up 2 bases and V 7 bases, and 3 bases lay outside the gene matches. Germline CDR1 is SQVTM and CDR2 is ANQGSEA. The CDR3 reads CSGGGSTDTQYF. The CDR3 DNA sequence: TGCAGCGGGGGGGGATCCACAGATACGCAGTATTTT.

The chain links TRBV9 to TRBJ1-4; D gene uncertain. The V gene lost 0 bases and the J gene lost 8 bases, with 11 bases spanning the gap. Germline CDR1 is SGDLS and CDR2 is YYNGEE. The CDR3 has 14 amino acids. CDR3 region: CASSVGGKEEKLFF. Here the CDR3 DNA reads TGTGCCAGCAGCGTAGGAGGAAAAGAGGAAAAACTGTTTTTT.